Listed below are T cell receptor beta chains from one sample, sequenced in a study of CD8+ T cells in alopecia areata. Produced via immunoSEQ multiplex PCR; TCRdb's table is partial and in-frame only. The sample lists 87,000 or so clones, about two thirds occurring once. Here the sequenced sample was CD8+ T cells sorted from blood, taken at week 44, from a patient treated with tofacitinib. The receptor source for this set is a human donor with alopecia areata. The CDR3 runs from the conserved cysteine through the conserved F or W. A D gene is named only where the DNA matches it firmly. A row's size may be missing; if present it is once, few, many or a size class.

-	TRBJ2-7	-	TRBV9	TGTGCCAGCAGCGTAGGAGACTACAACCGCTACGAGCAGTACTTC	CASSVGDYNRYEQYF
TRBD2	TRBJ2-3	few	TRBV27	TGTGCCAGCACCCCTACGGGGGGGGGTCCAGATACGCAGTATTTT	CASTPTGGGPDTQYF
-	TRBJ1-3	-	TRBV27	TGTGCCAGCAGAACGGGACAAGCCGCGGGAAACACCATATATTTT	CASRTGQAAGNTIYF
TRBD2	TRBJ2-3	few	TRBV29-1	TGCAGCGTTGAAGAGCGGGGGGGCTCGACAGATACGCAGTATTTT	CSVEERGGSTDTQYF
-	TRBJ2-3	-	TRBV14	TGTGCCAGCAGCCAATATTCCGGGGGCCGGACAGATACGCAGTATTTT	CASSQYSGGRTDTQYF
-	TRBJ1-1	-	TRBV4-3	TGCGCCAGCAGCCAAGACAGGACGGAATCCTACGCGGCTTTCTTT	CASSQDRTESYAAFF
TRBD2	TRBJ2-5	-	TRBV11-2	TGTGCCAGCAGCGCAAGCGGCGGGGGGGTAGAGACCCAGTACTTC	CASSASGGGVETQYF
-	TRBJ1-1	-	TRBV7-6	TGTGCCAGCAGCCCCGGGGGTGACAAGTCGAACACTGAAGCTTTCTTT	CASSPGGDKSNTEAFF
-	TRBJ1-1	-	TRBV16	TGTGCCAGCAGCCAATCATTGGCCGAAGCTTTCTTT	CASSQSLAEAFF
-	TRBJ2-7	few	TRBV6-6	TGTGCCAGCAGCCCCCTGACGGCCGAGCAGTACTTC	CASSPLTAEQYF
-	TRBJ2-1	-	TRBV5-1	TGCGCCAGCAGCGCCGCGGGGTCCAGCTCCTACAATGAGCAGTTCTTC	CASSAAGSSSYNEQFF
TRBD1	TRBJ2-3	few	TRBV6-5	TGTGCCAGCAGACACTTTTCAGGGGGCCCAGATACGCAGTATTTT	CASRHFSGGPDTQYF
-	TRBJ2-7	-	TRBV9	TGTGCCAGCAGCCCCATGGACAGAATTGACTACGAGCAGTACTTC	CASSPMDRIDYEQYF
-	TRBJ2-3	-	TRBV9	TGTGCCAGCAGCGGCAGCACAGATACGCAGTATTTT	CASSGSTDTQYF
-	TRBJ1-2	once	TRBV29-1	TGCAGCGTTGAAGAGGCGGGGGGCAGCTATGGCTACACCTTC	CSVEEAGGSYGYTF
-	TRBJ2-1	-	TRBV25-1	TGTGCCAGCAGTGAGGGGGGAGGAGTCGCGGCTTTATCAGGCGAGCAGTTCTTC	CASSEGGGVAALSGEQFF
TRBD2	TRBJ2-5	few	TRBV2	TGTGCCAGCAAGGTCCCTAGCGGGGGCCGGCTAGAGACCCAGTACTTC	CASKVPSGGRLETQYF
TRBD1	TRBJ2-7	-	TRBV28	TGTGCCAGCAGTGGTAGACAGGGGGCAGGGGAGCAGTACTTC	CASSGRQGAGEQYF
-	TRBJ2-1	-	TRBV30	TGTGCCTGGAGTACCTCGGGGGGCTTTGAGCAGTTCTTC	CAWSTSGGFEQFF
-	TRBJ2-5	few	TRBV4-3	TGCGCCAGCAGCCAAGATTGGGCTGGCGGGCCCCAAGAGACCCAGTACTTC	CASSQDWAGGPQETQYF
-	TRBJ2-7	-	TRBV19	TGTGCCAGTAGTATAGATTCGGGGAGCTCCTACGAGCAGTACTTC	CASSIDSGSSYEQYF
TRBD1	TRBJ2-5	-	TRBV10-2	TGCGCCAGCAGTTCGGACAGGGGCTTGGAGACCCAGTACTTC	CASSSDRGLETQYF
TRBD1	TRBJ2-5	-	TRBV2	TGTGCCAGCAGTGTTAGTCAGGGGGAGAGAGGAGAGACCCAGTACTTC	CASSVSQGERGETQYF
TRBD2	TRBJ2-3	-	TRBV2	TGTGCCAGCAGTGAGCCACTAGCGGGGGGGGAGAGGGATACGCAGTATTTT	CASSEPLAGGERDTQYF
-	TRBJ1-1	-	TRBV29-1	TGCAGCGTTGAAGATCCAATGAACACTGAAGCTTTCTTT	CSVEDPMNTEAFF
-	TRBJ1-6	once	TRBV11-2	TGTGCCAGCAGCTTAGAGCCAACAGAAGATTCACCCCTCCACTTT	CASSLEPTEDSPLHF
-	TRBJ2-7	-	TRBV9	TGTGCCAGCAGCACTGGGGACGGCTACGAGCAGTACTTC	CASSTGDGYEQYF
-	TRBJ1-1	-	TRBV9	TGTGCCAGCAGCCCCCAACAGGGAAACACTGAAGCTTTCTTT	CASSPQQGNTEAFF
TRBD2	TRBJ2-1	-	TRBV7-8	TGTGCCAGCAGCTTAGTTAGCGGGGGGGCCAATGAGCAGTTCTTC	CASSLVSGGANEQFF
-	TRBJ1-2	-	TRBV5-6	TGTGCCAGCAGCTTGGTCGGCGGAAACTATGGCTACACCTTC	CASSLVGGNYGYTF
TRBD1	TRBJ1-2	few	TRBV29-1	TGCAGCGCCTGGACAGGGAGGACTGATGGCTACACCTTC	CSAWTGRTDGYTF
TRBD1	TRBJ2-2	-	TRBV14	TGTGCCAGCAGAAGGACAGGGGGAAAGACCGGGGAGCTGTTTTTT	CASRRTGGKTGELFF
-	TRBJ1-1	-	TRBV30	TGTGCCTGGAGTGTCACAGGACACACTGAAGCTTTCTTT	CAWSVTGHTEAFF
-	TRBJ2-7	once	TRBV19	TGTGCCAGTAGTATAAAACTGGCAGCCTCCCGGGAGCAGTACTTC	CASSIKLAASREQYF
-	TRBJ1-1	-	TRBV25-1	TGTGCCAGCAGTGACAGAAACACTGAAGCTTTCTTT	CASSDRNTEAFF
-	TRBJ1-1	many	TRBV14	TGTGCCAGCAGCCAAGGGGAAGCTTTCTTT	CASSQGEAFF
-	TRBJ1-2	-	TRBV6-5	TGTGCCAGCAGCCCCGCAGGGAGTAATGGCTACACCTTC	CASSPAGSNGYTF
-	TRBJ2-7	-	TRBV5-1	TGCGCCAGCAGCTTGGCGGGACGGGAGCACTACGAGCAGTACTTC	CASSLAGREHYEQYF
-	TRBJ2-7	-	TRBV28	TGTGCCAGCAGGGTTCGGGACACCTCATCCTACGAGCAGTACTTC	CASRVRDTSSYEQYF
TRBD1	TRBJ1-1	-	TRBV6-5	TGTGCCAGCAGTTCCCCCCCCAGGGGGGTCACTGAAGCTTTCTTT	CASSSPPRGVTEAFF
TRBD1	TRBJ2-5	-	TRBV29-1	TGCAGCGTTGAAGATACCGGGACAGGGGGCTTAACCCTAGAGACCCAGTACTTC	CSVEDTGTGGLTLETQYF
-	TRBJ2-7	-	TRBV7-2	TGTGCCAGCAGCGTAGGGATAGTTCCCTACGAGCAGTACTTC	CASSVGIVPYEQYF
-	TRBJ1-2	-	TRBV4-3	TGCGCCAGCAGCCAAGATAGAAACTATGGCTACACCTTC	CASSQDRNYGYTF